The 3 T cell receptor beta chains below come from one sample, sequenced in a study of blood T cell repertoires in COVID-19. The data were produced by immunoSEQ multiplex PCR, yet TCRdb's version contains in-frame clones alone and is incomplete. This sample has 100,000 or so clones; more than 75% occur once, and the top ten carry around a tenth. Material: peripheral blood. The origin of the receptors is a woman aged 30 to 39 with acute or convalescent COVID-19.

This clone was recorded a few times. The V call is TRBV7-9, the J call TRBJ2-3, with D perhaps matching TRBD2 (5 bases). Trimming shortened V by 8 bases and J by 1 base, and 19 bases separated the two germline ends. The germline gives CDR1 SEHNR, CDR2 FQNEAQ (reference sequence). The CDR3 contains 16 residues. The CDR3: CASPPISSSGTDTQYF. CDR3 DNA sequence: TGTGCCAGCCCCCCCATCTCTAGCAGCGGCACAGATACGCAGTATTTT.

V gene TRBV3-1 (or the pseudogene TRBV3-2) combines with J gene TRBJ2-7, with 9 bases that match TRBD1. The V gene end was trimmed by 4 bases and the J gene end by 2 bases; junction bases not matched to a gene: 18. The V gene's germline CDR1 is LGHDT and CDR2 YNNKEL (reference sequence). The CDR3 runs 19 residues. The CDR3 DNA sequence: TGTGCCAGCAGCCCGTGGCGGGGACAGGGTGCGTTGGGACCCTACGAGCAGTACTTC. Amino acids: CASSPWRGQGALGPYEQYF.

The chain couples TRBV11-3 to TRBJ2-7, with D possibly TRBD2 on 5 matching bases. The germline gives CDR1 SGHNT, CDR2 YENEEA. Trimming cost V 2 bases and J 1 base, with 12 bases left between them. The CDR3 contains 15 residues. The chain's CDR3 is CASSLNPGDSYEQYF. CDR3 nucleotides: TGTGCCAGCAGCTTAAACCCCGGGGATTCCTACGAGCAGTACTTC. Complete variable domain (other parts from reference TRBV11-3 and TRBJ2-7): EAGVVQSPRYKIIEKKQPVAFWCNPISGHNTLYWYLQNLGQGPELLIRYENEEAVDDSQLPKDRFSAERLKGVDSTLKIQPAELGDSAVYLCASSLNPGDSYEQYFGPGTRLTVT.